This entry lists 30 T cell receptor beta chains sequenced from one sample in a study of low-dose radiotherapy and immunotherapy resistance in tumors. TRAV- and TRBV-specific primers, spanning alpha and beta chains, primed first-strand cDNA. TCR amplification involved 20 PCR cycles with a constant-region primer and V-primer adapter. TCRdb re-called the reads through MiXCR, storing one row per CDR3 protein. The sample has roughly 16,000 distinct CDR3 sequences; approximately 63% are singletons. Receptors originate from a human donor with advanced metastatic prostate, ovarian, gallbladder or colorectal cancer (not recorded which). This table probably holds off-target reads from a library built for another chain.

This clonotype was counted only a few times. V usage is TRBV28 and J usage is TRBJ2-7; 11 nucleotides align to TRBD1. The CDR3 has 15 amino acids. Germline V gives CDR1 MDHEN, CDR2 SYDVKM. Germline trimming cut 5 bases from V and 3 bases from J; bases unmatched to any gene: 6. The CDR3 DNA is TGTGCCAGCAGTCCGACGGACAGGGGGCTCTACGAGCAGTACTTC. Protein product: CASSPTDRGLYEQYF.

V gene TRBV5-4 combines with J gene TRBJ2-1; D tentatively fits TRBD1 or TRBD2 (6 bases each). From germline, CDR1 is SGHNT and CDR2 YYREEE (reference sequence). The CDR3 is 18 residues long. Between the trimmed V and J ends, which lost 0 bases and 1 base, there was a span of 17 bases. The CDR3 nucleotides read TGTGCCAGCAGCTTGGGGGGGCCCTTAGCGGCATCCTACAATGAGCAGTTCTTC. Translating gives CASSLGGPLAASYNEQFF.

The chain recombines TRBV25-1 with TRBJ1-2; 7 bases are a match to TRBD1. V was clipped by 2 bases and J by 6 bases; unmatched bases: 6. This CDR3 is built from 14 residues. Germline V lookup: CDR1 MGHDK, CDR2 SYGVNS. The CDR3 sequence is CASSERTGRHGYTF. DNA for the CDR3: TGTGCCAGCAGTGAAAGGACAGGTCGGCATGGCTACACCTTC.

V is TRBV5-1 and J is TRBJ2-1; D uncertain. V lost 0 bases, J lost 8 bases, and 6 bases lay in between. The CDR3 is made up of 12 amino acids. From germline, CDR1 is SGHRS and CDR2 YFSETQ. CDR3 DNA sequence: TGCGCCAGCAGCTTGGGTGTGGATGAGCAGTTCTTC. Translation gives CASSLGVDEQFF. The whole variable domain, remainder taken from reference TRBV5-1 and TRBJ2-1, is KAGVTQTPRYLIKTRGQQVTLSCSPISGHRSVSWYQQTPGQGLQFLFEYFSETQRNKGNFPGRFSGRQFSNSRSEMNVSTLELGDSALYLCASSLGVDEQFFGPGTRLTVL.

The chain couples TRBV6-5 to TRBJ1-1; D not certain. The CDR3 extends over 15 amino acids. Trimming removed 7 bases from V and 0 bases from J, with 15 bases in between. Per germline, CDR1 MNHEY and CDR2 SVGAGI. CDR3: CASTRAGVVNTEAFF. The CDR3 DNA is TGTGCCAGCACCCGCGCCGGGGTGGTGAACACTGAAGCTTTCTTT.

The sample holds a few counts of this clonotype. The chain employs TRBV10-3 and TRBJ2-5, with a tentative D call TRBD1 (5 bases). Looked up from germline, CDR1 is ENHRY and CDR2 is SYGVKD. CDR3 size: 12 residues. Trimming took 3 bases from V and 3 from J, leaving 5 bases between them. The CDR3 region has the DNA TGTGCCATCAGTGACAGGGAAGAGACCCAGTACTTC. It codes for CAISDREETQYF.

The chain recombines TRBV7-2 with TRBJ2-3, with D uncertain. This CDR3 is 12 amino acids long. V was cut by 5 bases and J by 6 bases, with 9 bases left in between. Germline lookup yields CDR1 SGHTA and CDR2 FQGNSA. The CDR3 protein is CASSRAADTQYF. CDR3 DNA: TGTGCCAGCAGCAGGGCAGCGGATACGCAGTATTTT.

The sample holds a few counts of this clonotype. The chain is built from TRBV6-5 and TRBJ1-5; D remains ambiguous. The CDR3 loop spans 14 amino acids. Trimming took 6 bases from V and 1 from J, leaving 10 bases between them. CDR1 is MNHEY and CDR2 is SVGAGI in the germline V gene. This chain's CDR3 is CASRKQGSNQPQHF. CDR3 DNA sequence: TGTGCCAGCAGGAAACAAGGGAGCAATCAGCCCCAGCATTTT.

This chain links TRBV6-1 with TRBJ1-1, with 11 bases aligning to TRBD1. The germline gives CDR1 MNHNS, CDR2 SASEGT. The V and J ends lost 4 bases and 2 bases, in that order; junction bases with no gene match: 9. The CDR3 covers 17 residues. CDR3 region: CASSGVWGQGDNTEAFF. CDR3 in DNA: TGTGCCAGCAGTGGCGTTTGGGGACAGGGGGATAACACTGAAGCTTTCTTT.

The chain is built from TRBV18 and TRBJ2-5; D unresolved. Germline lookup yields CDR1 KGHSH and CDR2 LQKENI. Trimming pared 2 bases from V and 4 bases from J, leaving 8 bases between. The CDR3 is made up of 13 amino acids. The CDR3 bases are TGTGCCAGCTCACCAAATCGTGGAGAGACCCAGTACTTC. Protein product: CASSPNRGETQYF. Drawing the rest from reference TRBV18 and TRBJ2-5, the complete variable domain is NAGVMQNPRHLVRRRGQEARLRCSPMKGHSHVYWYRQLPEEGLKFMVYLQKENIIDESGMPKERFSAEFPKEGPSILRIQQVVRGDSAAYFCASSPNRGETQYFGPGTRLLVL.

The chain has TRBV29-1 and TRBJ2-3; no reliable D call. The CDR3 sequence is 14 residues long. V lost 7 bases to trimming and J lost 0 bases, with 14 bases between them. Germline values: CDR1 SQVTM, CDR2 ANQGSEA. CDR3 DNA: TGCAGCGCGATAAAGAGTTCTAGCACAGATACGCAGTATTTT. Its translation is CSAIKSSSTDTQYF.

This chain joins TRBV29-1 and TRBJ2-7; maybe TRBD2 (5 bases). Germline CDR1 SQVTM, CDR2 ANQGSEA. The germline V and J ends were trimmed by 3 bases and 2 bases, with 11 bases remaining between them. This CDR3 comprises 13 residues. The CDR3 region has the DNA TGCAGCGTTGAGGCAGCGGAAACCTACGAGCAGTACTTC. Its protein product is CSVEAAETYEQYF.

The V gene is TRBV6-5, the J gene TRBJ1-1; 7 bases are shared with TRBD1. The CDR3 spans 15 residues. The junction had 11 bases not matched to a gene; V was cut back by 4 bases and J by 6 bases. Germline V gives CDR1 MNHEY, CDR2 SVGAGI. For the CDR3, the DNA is TGTGCCAGCAGTTCAAGACAGGGTTGGATCCCTGAAGCTTTCTTT. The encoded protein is CASSSRQGWIPEAFF.

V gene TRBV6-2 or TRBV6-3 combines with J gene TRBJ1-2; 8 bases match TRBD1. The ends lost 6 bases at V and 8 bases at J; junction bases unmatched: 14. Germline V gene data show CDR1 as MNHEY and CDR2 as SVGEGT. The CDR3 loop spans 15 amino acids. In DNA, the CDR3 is TGTGCCAGCAGCCTCGCCCTGATAGACAGGGGAGGCTACACCTTC. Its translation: CASSLALIDRGGYTF.

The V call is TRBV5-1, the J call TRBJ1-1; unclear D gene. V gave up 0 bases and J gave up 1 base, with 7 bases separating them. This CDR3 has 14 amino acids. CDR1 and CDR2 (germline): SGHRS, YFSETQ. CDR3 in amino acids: CASSLGAGNTEAFF. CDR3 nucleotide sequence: TGCGCCAGCAGCTTGGGGGCGGGGAACACTGAAGCTTTCTTT.

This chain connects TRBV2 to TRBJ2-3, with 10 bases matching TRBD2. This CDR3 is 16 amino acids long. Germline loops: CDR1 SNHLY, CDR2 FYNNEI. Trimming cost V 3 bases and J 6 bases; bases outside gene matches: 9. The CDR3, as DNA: TGTGCCAGCAGTGATTTCCGGCTAGCGGGGGTGGATACGCAGTATTTT. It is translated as CASSDFRLAGVDTQYF. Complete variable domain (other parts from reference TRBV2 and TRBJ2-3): EPEVTQTPSHQVTQMGQEVILRCVPISNHLYFYWYRQILGQKVEFLVSFYNNEISEKSEIFDDQFSVERPDGSNFTLKIRSTKLEDSAMYFCASSDFRLAGVDTQYFGPGTRLTVL.

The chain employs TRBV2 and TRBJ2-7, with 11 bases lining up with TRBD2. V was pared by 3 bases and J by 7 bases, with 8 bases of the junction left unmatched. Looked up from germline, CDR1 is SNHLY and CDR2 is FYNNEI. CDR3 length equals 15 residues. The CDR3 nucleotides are TGTGCCAGCAGTGATAGCGGGGGGGCATCGAGGGAGCAGTACTTC. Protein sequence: CASSDSGGASREQYF.

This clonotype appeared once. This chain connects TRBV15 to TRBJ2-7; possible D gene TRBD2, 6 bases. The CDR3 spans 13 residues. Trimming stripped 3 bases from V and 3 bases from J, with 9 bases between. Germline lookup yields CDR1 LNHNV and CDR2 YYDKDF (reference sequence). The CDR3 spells CATSRAGNYEQYF. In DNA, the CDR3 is TGTGCCACCAGCAGGGCGGGGAACTACGAGCAGTACTTC.

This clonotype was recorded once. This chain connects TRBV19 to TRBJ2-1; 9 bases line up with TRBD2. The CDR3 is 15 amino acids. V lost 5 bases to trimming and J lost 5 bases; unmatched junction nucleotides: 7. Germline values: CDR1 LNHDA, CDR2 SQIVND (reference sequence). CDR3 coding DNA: TGTGCCAGTAGTGATCCGGGACTAGCCCACAATGAGCAGTTCTTC. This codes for CASSDPGLAHNEQFF.

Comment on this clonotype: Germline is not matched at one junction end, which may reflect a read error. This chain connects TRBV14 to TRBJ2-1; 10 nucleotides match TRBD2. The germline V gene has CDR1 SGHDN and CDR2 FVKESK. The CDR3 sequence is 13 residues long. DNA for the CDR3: TGTGCCAGCAGCCAAGATCGGGGACTAGCGAGGGTCTTC. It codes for CASSQDRGLARVF.

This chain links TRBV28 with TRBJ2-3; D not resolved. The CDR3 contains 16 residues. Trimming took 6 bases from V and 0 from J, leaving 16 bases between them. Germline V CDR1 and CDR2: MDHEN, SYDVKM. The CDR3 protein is CASSKPRLRSTDTQYF. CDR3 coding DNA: TGTGCCAGCAGCAAACCTCGGCTTCGAAGCACAGATACGCAGTATTTT. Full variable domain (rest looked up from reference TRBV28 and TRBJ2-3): DVKVTQSSRYLVKRTGEKVFLECVQDMDHENMFWYRQDPGLGLRLIYFSYDVKMKEKGDIPEGYSVSREKKERFSLILESASTNQTSMYLCASSKPRLRSTDTQYFGPGTRLTVL.

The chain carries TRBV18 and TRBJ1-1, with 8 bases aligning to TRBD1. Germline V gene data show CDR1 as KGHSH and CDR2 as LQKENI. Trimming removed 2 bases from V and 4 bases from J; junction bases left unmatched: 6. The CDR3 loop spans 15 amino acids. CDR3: CASSPDGQGGTEAFF. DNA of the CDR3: TGTGCCAGCTCACCAGACGGACAGGGCGGCACTGAAGCTTTCTTT.

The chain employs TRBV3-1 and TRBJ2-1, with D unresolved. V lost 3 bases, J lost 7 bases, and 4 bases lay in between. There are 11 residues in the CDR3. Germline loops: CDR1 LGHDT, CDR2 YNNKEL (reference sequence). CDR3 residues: CASSHGNEQFF. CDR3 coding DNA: TGTGCCAGCAGCCATGGAAATGAGCAGTTCTTC.

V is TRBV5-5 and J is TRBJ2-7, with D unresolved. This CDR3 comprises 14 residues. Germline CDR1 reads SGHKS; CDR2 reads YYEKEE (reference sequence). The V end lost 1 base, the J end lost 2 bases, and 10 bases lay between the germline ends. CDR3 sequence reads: CASSLNSEPYEQYF. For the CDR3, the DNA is TGTGCCAGCAGCTTGAACAGCGAACCCTACGAGCAGTACTTC.

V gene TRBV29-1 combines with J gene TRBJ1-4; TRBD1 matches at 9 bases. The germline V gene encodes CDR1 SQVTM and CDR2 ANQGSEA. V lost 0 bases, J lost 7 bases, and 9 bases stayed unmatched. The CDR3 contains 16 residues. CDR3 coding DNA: TGCAGCGTTGAAGAAGGGGTTGGGACAGGGTCTGAAAAACTGTTTTTT. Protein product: CSVEEGVGTGSEKLFF. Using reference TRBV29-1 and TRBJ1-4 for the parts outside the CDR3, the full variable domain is SAVISQKPSRDICQRGTSLTIQCQVDSQVTMMFWYRQQPGQSLTLIATANQGSEATYESGFVIDKFPISRPNLTFSTLTVSNMSPEDSSIYLCSVEEGVGTGSEKLFFGSGTQLSVL.

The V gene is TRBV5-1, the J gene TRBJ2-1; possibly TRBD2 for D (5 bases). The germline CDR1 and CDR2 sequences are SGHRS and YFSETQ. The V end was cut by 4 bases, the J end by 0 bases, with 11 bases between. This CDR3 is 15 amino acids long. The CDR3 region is CASSITSGSYNEQFF. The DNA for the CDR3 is TGCGCCAGCAGCATAACTAGTGGCTCCTACAATGAGCAGTTCTTC. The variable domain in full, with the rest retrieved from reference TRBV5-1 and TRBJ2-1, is KAGVTQTPRYLIKTRGQQVTLSCSPISGHRSVSWYQQTPGQGLQFLFEYFSETQRNKGNFPGRFSGRQFSNSRSEMNVSTLELGDSALYLCASSITSGSYNEQFFGPGTRLTVL.

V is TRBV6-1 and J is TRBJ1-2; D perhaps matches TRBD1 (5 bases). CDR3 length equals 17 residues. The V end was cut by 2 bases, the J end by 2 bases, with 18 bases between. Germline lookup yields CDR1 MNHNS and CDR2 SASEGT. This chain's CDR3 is CASSELGGPTTNYGYTF. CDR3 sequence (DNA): TGTGCCAGCAGTGAATTGGGGGGACCGACGACAAACTATGGCTACACCTTC.

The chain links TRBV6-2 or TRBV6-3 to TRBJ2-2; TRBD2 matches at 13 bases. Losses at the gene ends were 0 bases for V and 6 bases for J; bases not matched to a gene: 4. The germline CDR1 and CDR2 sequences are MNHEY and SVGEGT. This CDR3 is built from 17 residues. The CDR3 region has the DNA TGTGCCAGCAGTTACTCCGGACTAGCGGGAGAGGCCGGGGAGCTGTTTTTT. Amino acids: CASSYSGLAGEAGELFF.

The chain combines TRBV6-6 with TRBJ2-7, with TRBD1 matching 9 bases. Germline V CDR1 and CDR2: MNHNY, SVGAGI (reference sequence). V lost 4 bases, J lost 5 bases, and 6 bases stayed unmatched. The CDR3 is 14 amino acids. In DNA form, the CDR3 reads TGTGCCAGCAGTTCCAACAGGGGGCGGGACGAGCAGTACTTC. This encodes CASSSNRGRDEQYF.

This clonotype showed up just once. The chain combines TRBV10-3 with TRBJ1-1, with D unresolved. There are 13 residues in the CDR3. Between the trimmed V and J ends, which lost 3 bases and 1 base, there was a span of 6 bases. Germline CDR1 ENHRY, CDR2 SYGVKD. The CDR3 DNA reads TGTGCCATCAGTGAAGGGCAGAACACTGAAGCTTTCTTT. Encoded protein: CAISEGQNTEAFF.